The 8 T cell receptor beta chains below all came from one sample that was sequenced in a study of cytomegalovirus exposure and HLA in healthy donors. The PCR made use of 60 Vbeta and 13 Jbeta primers. Method: immunoSEQ multiplex PCR; TCRdb's copy keeps in-frame clones and lacks some. The table records some 180,000 clones, roughly 76% of them present only once. Source material: PBMCs. These receptors came from a male donor in good health and CMV-seronegative.

This clone has just one count. A junction boundary mismatches the germline segment, possibly from a read error. The rearrangement links TRBV7-8 to TRBJ1-2; possibly TRBD1 for D (6 bases). The CDR3 has 13 residues. In germline, CDR1 is SGHVS, CDR2 FQNEAQ. CDR3 DNA: TGTGCCAGCACCAGGGGCCTGAACAGCGCATTATCCTTC. Translated, it gives CASTRGLNSALSF. Combining the CDR3 with reference TRBV7-8 and TRBJ1-2 gives the whole variable domain GAGVSQSPRYKVAKRGQDVALRCDPISGHVSLFWYQQALGQGPEFLTYFQNEAQLDKSGLPSDRFFAERPEGSVSTLKIQRTQQEDSAVYLCASTRGLNSALSFGSGTRLTVV.

This chain links TRBV6-1 with TRBJ1-5; D possibly corresponds to TRBD1 (5 bases). The CDR3 covers 13 residues. The germline V gene has CDR1 MNHNS and CDR2 SASEGT. With 3 bases removed from V and 3 bases from J, the gap between germline ends came to 6 bases. The CDR3 is CASSDRDNQPQHF. The CDR3 nucleotides are TGTGCCAGCAGTGACAGGGACAATCAGCCCCAGCATTTT.

The V and J genes are TRBV6-1 and TRBJ1-6, with TRBD1 matching 11 bases. V lost 2 bases and J lost 2; bases outside the gene matches: 2. CDR1 is MNHNS, CDR2 SASEGT, per germline. The CDR3 covers 17 residues. The CDR3 nucleotides are TGTGCCAGCAGTGAAATGGGACAGGGGGCCTATAATTCACCCCTCCACTTT. This gives the protein CASSEMGQGAYNSPLHF.

The V call is TRBV6-5, the J call TRBJ2-3, with D perhaps TRBD1 (5 bases). This CDR3 spans 14 amino acids. The V and J ends lost 2 bases and 4 bases respectively, with 10 bases between them. The germline V gene has CDR1 MNHEY and CDR2 SVGAGI. This CDR3 is CASSYGRVADTQYF. In DNA, the CDR3 is TGTGCCAGCAGTTACGGCAGGGTGGCAGATACGCAGTATTTT.

The chain joins TRBV4-1 to TRBJ1-2, with a possible D match to TRBD1 (6 bases). The length of the CDR3 is 15 residues. V was pared by 4 bases and J by 2 bases, with 14 bases between. The V gene's germline CDR1 is MGHRA and CDR2 YSYEKL. CDR3 coding DNA: TGCGCCAGCAGCCTGTCTCTCACAGGGAACTATGGCTACACCTTC. Amino acids: CASSLSLTGNYGYTF.

The V gene is TRBV18, the J gene TRBJ1-1; D is undetermined. CDR3 length: 13 residues. Per germline, CDR1 KGHSH and CDR2 LQKENI. The ends were cut back, 2 bases at V and 0 bases at J, with 4 bases in the middle. CDR3 sequence (DNA): TGTGCCAGCTCACCAGCAGTGAACACTGAAGCTTTCTTT. It translates to CASSPAVNTEAFF. The complete variable domain, with remaining parts taken from reference TRBV18 and TRBJ1-1, reads NAGVMQNPRHLVRRRGQEARLRCSPMKGHSHVYWYRQLPEEGLKFMVYLQKENIIDESGMPKERFSAEFPKEGPSILRIQQVVRGDSAAYFCASSPAVNTEAFFGQGTRLTVV.

This clone has just a few counts. The CDR3 DNA follows: TGTGCCAGCAGCTTAGATACCGGGGGCACTGAAGCTTTCTTT. It yields the protein CASSLDTGGTEAFF. The chain uses TRBV11-2 and TRBJ1-1; tentative D call: TRBD1 (5 bases). V lost 0 bases and J lost 4, with 9 bases in between. This CDR3 spans 14 amino acids. Germline V lookup: CDR1 SGHAT, CDR2 FQNNGV.

A word on this clone: In the same sample, other DNA sequences code for this CDR3. The J gene is TRBJ2-5, the V gene TRBV7-7; possible D gene TRBD1, 6 bases. Germline assignment: CDR1 SSHAT and CDR2 FNYEAQ (reference sequence). The CDR3 totals 13 residues. V dropped 3 bases and J dropped 2 bases, with 7 bases sitting between them. CDR3 sequence reads: CASSLDSQETQYF. CDR3 coding DNA: TGTGCCAGCAGCTTGGACAGTCAAGAGACCCAGTACTTC.